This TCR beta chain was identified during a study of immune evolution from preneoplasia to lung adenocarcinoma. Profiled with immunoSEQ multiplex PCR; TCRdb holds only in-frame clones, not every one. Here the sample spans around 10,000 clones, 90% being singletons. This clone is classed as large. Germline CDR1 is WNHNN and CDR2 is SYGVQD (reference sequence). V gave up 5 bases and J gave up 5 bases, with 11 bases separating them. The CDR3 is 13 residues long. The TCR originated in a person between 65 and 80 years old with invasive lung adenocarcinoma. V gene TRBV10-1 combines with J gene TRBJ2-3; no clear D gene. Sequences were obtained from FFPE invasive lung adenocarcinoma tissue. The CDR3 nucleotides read TGCGCCAGCAGTATTCGTAGAGGAGATACGCAGTATTTT. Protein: CASSIRRGDTQYF.